The 5 T cell receptor beta chains below all came from one sample that was sequenced in a study of CD8+ T cells in alopecia areata. TCR sequencing used cDNA made by reverse transcription of extracted RNA. Some clones are missing from TCRdb's copy, which holds only in-frame ones; the method was immunoSEQ multiplex PCR. The table lists 100,000 to 150,000 clones, approximately 60% of them singletons, with around 5.7% in the top ten. Specified treatment: oral pan-JAK inhibitor, 5-10 mg twice daily. The sequencing here drew on CD4+ T cells sorted from blood, taken at week 4, from a patient treated with tofacitinib. These TCRs come from a human donor with alopecia areata.

The V call is TRBV27, the J call TRBJ1-2; 7 bases align to TRBD1. This CDR3 has 15 amino acids. V was clipped by 5 bases and J by 0 bases; unmatched bases: 6. CDR1 and CDR2 from the germline V gene are MNHEY and SMNVEV (reference sequence). Here the CDR3 DNA reads TGTGCCAGCAGTCCCAGGGGGGGATCTAACTATGGCTACACCTTC. Amino acid sequence: CASSPRGGSNYGYTF.

V is TRBV9 and J is TRBJ1-1; 7 bases line up with TRBD1. Germline-derived CDR1 and CDR2 are SGDLS and YYNGEE. The CDR3 extends over 13 amino acids. V gave up 3 bases and J gave up 5 bases; unmatched junction bases: 4. The CDR3 protein is CASSETGVTEAFF. The CDR3 DNA reads as TGTGCCAGCAGCGAAACAGGGGTTACTGAAGCTTTCTTT. Full variable domain (outside the CDR3, taken from reference TRBV9 and TRBJ1-1): DSGVTQTPKHLITATGQRVTLRCSPRSGDLSVYWYQQSLDQGLQFLIQYYNGEERAKGNILERFSAQQFPDLHSELNLSSLELGDSALYFCASSETGVTEAFFGQGTRLTVV.

This chain's CDR3 is CSVRQGSESPLHF. The CDR3 DNA is TGCAGCGTAAGACAGGGGTCAGAGTCACCCCTCCACTTT. The chain combines TRBV29-1 with TRBJ1-6; 8 bases are a match to TRBD1. Germline V CDR1 and CDR2: SQVTM, ANQGSEA. The CDR3 sequence is 13 residues long. J lost 10 bases, V lost 6 bases, and 8 bases had no gene match.

CDR3 in DNA: TGCGCCAGCAGCTTGGATAAAGGGCCCACAGATACGCAGTATTTT. This codes for CASSLDKGPTDTQYF. This chain links TRBV5-1 with TRBJ2-3; D ambiguous. V dropped 0 bases and J dropped 2 bases, with 10 bases sitting between them. This CDR3 spans 15 amino acids. Germline values: CDR1 SGHRS, CDR2 YFSETQ.

V gene TRBV29-1 combines with J gene TRBJ2-2; D unclear. Germline loops: CDR1 SQVTM, CDR2 ANQGSEA. Trimming pared 0 bases from V and 4 bases from J, leaving 6 bases between. CDR3 length equals 13 residues. This CDR3 is CSVEDAATGELFF. Here the CDR3 DNA reads TGCAGCGTTGAAGATGCAGCCACCGGGGAGCTGTTTTTT.